The 13 T cell receptor beta chains below all came from one sample that was sequenced in a study of tumor-infiltrating lymphocytes in primary liver carcinoma. Co-extraction of both nucleic acids (RNA and DNA) used about 17-31 mg of unsorted bulk tissue. Starting from roughly 0.5 ug of total RNA, TCR beta cDNA was produced with a primer in the constant region. Three nested multiplex PCR rounds, a slightly modified ARM-PCR method, built the TCR beta libraries. TRBV1-TRBV30 forward primers paired with a C-beta reverse primer drove the first two PCR rounds, roughly 9 cycles each. TCRdb re-called the multiplex PCR reads through MiXCR, storing one row per CDR3 protein. The table records around 78,000 distinct CDR3 sequences, about 64% of them present only once. The specimen was liver tumor tissue from sampling region 4. Described subset: tumor region T4, right-lateral pole. These receptors were collected from a woman in her sixties or seventies with primary liver carcinoma and hepatitis B virus infection.

Of note for this clonotype: The CDR3 does not end in the conserved phenylalanine or tryptophan, so this is likely a read error. The chain employs TRBV29-1 and TRBJ1-1, with D possibly matching TRBD1 (6 bases). The CDR3 loop spans 13 amino acids. Germline assignment: CDR1 SQVTM and CDR2 ANQGSEA. CDR3 bases: TGTAGCGTTGACAGGACCTCGGGCACTGAAGCTTTCCTT. It yields the protein CSVDRTSGTEAFL.

On this clonotype itself: A much more abundant neighbour one base away suggests this may be a read error. The J gene is TRBJ2-1, the V gene TRBV5-1, with TRBD2 matching 10 bases. Trimming took 3 bases from V and 3 from J; bases not matched to a gene: 3. The CDR3 runs 15 residues. CDR1 is SGHRS, CDR2 YFSETQ, per germline. CDR3 sequence reads: CASSSSGSFYNEQFF. The CDR3, as DNA: TGCGCCAGCAGCTCTAGCGGGAGCTTCTACAATGAGCAGTTCTTC.

This chain uses TRBV11-2 with TRBJ2-1; 7 bases line up with TRBD1. J was trimmed by 9 bases and V by 2 bases; bases with no gene match: 16. Germline CDR1 SGHAT, CDR2 FQNNGV. The CDR3 covers 17 residues. The CDR3 protein is CASSLTRGQECRGEQFF. For the CDR3, the DNA is TGTGCCAGCAGCTTAACCCGCGGACAGGAGTGCAGGGGTGAGCAGTTCTTC.

There are a few counts of this clonotype. The chain employs TRBV28 and TRBJ1-2; D is uncertain. Germline assignment: CDR1 MDHEN and CDR2 SYDVKM. V was shortened by 2 bases and J by 2 bases, with 9 bases between the two germline ends. This CDR3 region has 14 residues. CDR3 sequence (DNA): TGTGCCAGCAGTTTACTCAGCAGGAACTATGGCTACACCTTC. It translates to CASSLLSRNYGYTF.

Regarding this clonotype: The conserved closing phenylalanine or tryptophan is absent in this CDR3, likely reflecting a read error. The V call is TRBV6-1, the J call TRBJ2-7; D might be TRBD1 or TRBD2, each matching 5 bases. Germline-derived CDR1 and CDR2 are MNHNS and SASEGT. Trimming shortened V by 2 bases and J by 4 bases, and 12 bases separated the two germline ends. The CDR3 length is 14 residues. The CDR3 region has the DNA TGTGCCAGCAGTGAATCTTCCGAGGGGTACGAGCAGTACCTC. Translated, it gives CASSESSEGYEQYL.

Concerning this clonotype: A much larger clonotype is one base distant, so this may be a read error. The chain is built from TRBV7-9 and TRBJ2-4; 7 bases agree with TRBD2. The CDR3 has 12 residues. Germline lookup yields CDR1 SEHNR and CDR2 FQNEAQ (reference sequence). V gave up 7 bases and J gave up 7 bases; unmatched junction bases: 4. CDR3 sequence reads: CASTLGGNIQYF. The CDR3, as DNA: TGTGCCAGCACTCTCGGGGGGAACATTCAGTACTTC.

This chain uses TRBV28 with TRBJ2-4; 7 bases align to TRBD1. After removal of 10 bases from V and 2 bases from J, the junction contained 20 bases not matched to a gene. Per germline, CDR1 MDHEN and CDR2 SYDVKM. The CDR3 has 18 residues. Written as DNA, the CDR3 is TGTGCCAACAGCCTAACCGGACAGGCTCGCCTAACCAAAAACATTCAGTACTTC. Translating it yields CANSLTGQARLTKNIQYF.

This rearrangement joins TRBV6-1 to TRBJ1-2; 8 bases are shared with TRBD1. Germline V gene sequence: CDR1 MNHNS, CDR2 SASEGT. This CDR3 is 14 amino acids long. V lost 6 bases to trimming and J lost 8 bases; unmatched junction nucleotides: 11. The CDR3 here is CASRLQGEVCGYTF. CDR3 coding DNA: TGTGCCAGCAGGCTACAGGGGGAGGTTTGCGGCTACACCTTC.

This clonotype was recorded once. A much larger clone sits a single nucleotide away, making a read error possible. The gene calls are TRBV30 and TRBJ2-3; D is unresolved. Germline values: CDR1 GTSNPN, CDR2 SVGIG (reference sequence). The CDR3 extends over 15 amino acids. V was shortened by 0 bases and J by 2 bases, with 12 bases between the two germline ends. CDR3 bases: TGTGCCTGGAGTGTATCGGCTAGATTCACAGATACGCAGTATTTT. Its protein is CAWSVSARFTDTQYF.

This clonotype was seen repeatedly, ten times or more. The V and J genes are TRBV6-1 and TRBJ2-5, with 10 positions matching TRBD1. The CDR3 is made up of 21 amino acids. Germline V lookup: CDR1 MNHNS, CDR2 SASEGT. The V and J ends lost 1 base and 2 bases, in that order; junction bases with no gene match: 19. The CDR3 DNA reads as TGTGCCAGCAGTGAAGGGGTCTTGGGACAGGGGTCCTTCTTAAAACAAGAGACCCAGTACTTC. It is translated as CASSEGVLGQGSFLKQETQYF.

In the case of this clonotype: This CDR3 fails to terminate in the conserved phenylalanine or tryptophan, so it likely reflects a read error. The chain uses TRBV2 and TRBJ1-1; no firm D call. This CDR3 is 14 amino acids long. Germline lookup yields CDR1 SNHLY and CDR2 FYNNEI. The CDR3 loop is CASSEASKNIEAFL. For the CDR3, the DNA is TGTGCCAGCAGTGAAGCCTCCAAGAACATTGAAGCTTTCCTT.

Points on this clonotype: Its ends do not fully match the called genes, so a read error is possible. J is TRBJ2-5 and V is TRBV7-9; 13 bases align to TRBD2. The germline V gene encodes CDR1 SEHNR and CDR2 FQNEAQ (reference sequence). The CDR3 has 16 residues. The CDR3 bases are TGTGCCAGCAGCCTCCGGACTAGCGGGAGCCAAGAGACCCAATACTTC. It specifies CASSLRTSGSQETQYF.

A remark on this clonotype: One end of the junction does not line up with germline, which may come from a read error. The chain combines TRBV29-1 with TRBJ2-1, with D hard to call. This CDR3 spans 17 amino acids. The germline gives CDR1 SQVTM, CDR2 ANQGSEA. DNA of the CDR3: TGCAGTGTTGTTTGGCTAGTGGGAAGCCTCCACTACAATGAGCAGTTCTTC. Translating gives CSVVWLVGSLHYNEQFF.